These 22 T cell receptor beta chains share one sample of origin, sequenced in a study of control samples from healthy donors and cancer patients. Using immunoSEQ multiplex PCR, the repertoire was profiled, and TCRdb retains in-frame clones only, with some absent. Of 110,000 or so clones listed, 87% were seen once; the top ten hold roughly an eighth. Sequencing was carried out using blood. All receptors come from a man aged 30-40 years in good health.

This clone showed up just once. The genes are TRBV7-9 and TRBJ2-5; tentative D call: TRBD2 (5 bases). The V gene's germline CDR1 is SEHNR and CDR2 FQNEAQ (reference sequence). CDR3 length equals 16 residues. V lost 1 base, J lost 1 base, and 13 bases lay in between. In nucleotides, the CDR3 is TGTGCCAGCAGCTTAGGAGGGATCGACGGCCAAGAGACCCAGTACTTC. Its translation: CASSLGGIDGQETQYF.

This clone showed up just once. The genes are TRBV18 and TRBJ2-7; D assignment may be TRBD1 or TRBD2 (5 bases each). V gave up 0 bases and J gave up 9 bases, with 15 bases separating them. CDR1 and CDR2 (germline): KGHSH, LQKENI. The CDR3 extends over 14 amino acids. The CDR3 coding sequence is TGTGCCAGCTCACCACCCGACGCAGCTGGGGGGCAGTACTTC. It encodes CASSPPDAAGGQYF.

Points on this clone: This could be a read error, since a much larger clone is one nucleotide away. This chain joins TRBV6-5 and TRBJ1-1; no clear D. CDR3 length: 13 residues. V gave up 6 bases and J gave up 1 base, with 9 bases separating them. CDR1 is MNHEY and CDR2 is SVGAGI in the germline V gene. This CDR3 reads CASRTTENTEAFF. The CDR3 DNA follows: TGTGCCAGCAGAACCACAGAGAACACTGAAGCTTTCTTT.

This clone was seen once. The chain is built from TRBV7-3 and TRBJ2-4, with 9 positions matching TRBD2. With 5 bases clipped from V and 4 bases from J, the junction kept 3 bases outside the gene matches. The CDR3 has 14 residues. Germline loops: CDR1 SGHTA, CDR2 FQGTGA. CDR3 protein: CASSLRGGKNIQYF. CDR3 DNA: TGTGCCAGCAGCCTGCGGGGGGGAAAAAACATTCAGTACTTC.

The rearrangement joins TRBV7-9 to TRBJ2-1; D perhaps matches TRBD2 (6 bases). The CDR3 runs 15 residues. Looked up from germline, CDR1 is SEHNR and CDR2 is FQNEAQ (reference sequence). V gave up 5 bases and J gave up 3 bases, with 14 bases separating them. The CDR3 DNA is TGTGCCAGCAGCGATGCGGGGCTCCTCTACAATGAGCAGTTCTTC. Translated: CASSDAGLLYNEQFF. The full variable domain, with the rest looked up from reference TRBV7-9 and TRBJ2-1, is DTGVSQNPRHKITKRGQNVTFRCDPISEHNRLYWYRQTLGQGPEFLTYFQNEAQLEKSRLLSDRFSAERPKGSFSTLEIQRTEQGDSAMYLCASSDAGLLYNEQFFGPGTRLTVL.

The chain is built from TRBV30 and TRBJ1-5; 12 bases fit TRBD1. The ends lost 5 bases at V and 7 bases at J; junction bases unmatched: 3. CDR1 GTSNPN and CDR2 SVGIG come from the germline V gene (reference sequence). The CDR3 consists of 13 residues. This chain's CDR3 is CAWEGTGGQPQHF. For the CDR3, the DNA is TGTGCCTGGGAAGGGACAGGGGGCCAGCCCCAGCATTTT.

The chain has TRBV13 and TRBJ1-1; D perhaps matches TRBD1 (5 bases). Trimming pared 6 bases from V and 1 base from J, leaving 15 bases between. The CDR3 is 15 residues long. Germline values: CDR1 PRHDT, CDR2 FYEKMQ (reference sequence). CDR3: CASRATGTPNTEAFF. The CDR3 region has the DNA TGTGCCAGCAGAGCAACCGGGACTCCGAACACTGAAGCTTTCTTT.

This clone appeared a few times. V is TRBV19 and J is TRBJ1-4; no reliable D call. The CDR3 spans 14 residues. The V gene lost 3 bases and the J gene lost 5 bases, with 10 bases spanning the gap. Germline-derived CDR1 and CDR2 are LNHDA and SQIVND (reference sequence). Here the CDR3 reads CASSMKQLNEKLFF. CDR3 DNA sequence: TGTGCCAGTAGTATGAAACAGTTGAATGAAAAACTGTTTTTT.

With regard to this clone: The identical CDR3 is also encoded by other nucleotide sequences in the sample. The chain employs TRBV9 and TRBJ2-2; no reliable D call. Trimming took off 2 bases at V and 2 bases at J, with 1 base between the two ends. Germline assignment: CDR1 SGDLS and CDR2 YYNGEE. The length of the CDR3 is 12 residues. The CDR3 DNA reads as TGTGCCAGCAGCGTCAACACCGGGGAGCTGTTTTTT. This encodes CASSVNTGELFF.

The table lists this clone with a few counts. The chain couples TRBV19 to TRBJ1-6; tentative D call: TRBD1 (5 bases). The CDR3 totals 15 residues. Germline lookup yields CDR1 LNHDA and CDR2 SQIVND (reference sequence). Trimming shortened V by 9 bases and J by 3 bases, and 15 bases separated the two germline ends. The CDR3 spells CASRRGRDYNSPLHF. The CDR3 DNA follows: TGTGCCAGCCGCCGGGGACGGGACTATAATTCACCCCTCCACTTT.

The chain recombines TRBV4-1 with TRBJ2-5; 7 nucleotides align to TRBD1. The CDR3 covers 16 residues. V shed 1 base and J 3 bases; nucleotides not matched to a gene: 8. Per the germline V gene, CDR1 is MGHRA and CDR2 is YSYEKL. CDR3 protein: CASSQAPGTDEETQYF. The CDR3 nucleotides are TGCGCCAGCAGCCAAGCCCCCGGGACAGACGAAGAGACCCAGTACTTC.

V is TRBV7-7 and J is TRBJ2-5; 11 bases fit TRBD2. The V gene end was trimmed by 5 bases and the J gene end by 4 bases; junction bases not matched to a gene: 6. The CDR3 loop spans 15 amino acids. The germline gives CDR1 SSHAT, CDR2 FNYEAQ (reference sequence). In DNA, the CDR3 is TGTGCCAGCAGCAATAGCGGGGGGGCAATAGAGACCCAGTACTTC. Translation gives CASSNSGGAIETQYF.

CDR3 region: CASNRLAGGYNEQFF. The CDR3 nucleotides read TGTGCCAGCAACCGTCTAGCGGGGGGGTACAATGAGCAGTTCTTC. This rearrangement joins TRBV6-5 to TRBJ2-1; 12 nucleotides line up with TRBD2. This CDR3 comprises 15 residues. Germline CDR1 MNHEY, CDR2 SVGAGI. The V segment lost 7 bases and the J segment 4 bases; nucleotides outside the gene matches: 5.

This clone was seen a few times. The gene calls are TRBV4-2 and TRBJ1-3; TRBD1 agrees at 7 bases. Germline CDR1 is LGHNA and CDR2 is YNFKEQ. This CDR3 comprises 16 residues. The V and J ends lost 2 bases and 4 bases, in that order; junction bases with no gene match: 8. The CDR3: CASSQQVTGYGNTIYF. CDR3 nucleotides: TGTGCCAGCAGCCAACAAGTGACAGGGTACGGAAACACCATATATTTT.

The V and J genes are TRBV7-9 and TRBJ1-3; a possible D gene is TRBD1 (6 bases). The CDR3 is made up of 16 amino acids. Germline values: CDR1 SEHNR, CDR2 FQNEAQ (reference sequence). Trimming took 2 bases from V and 0 from J, leaving 11 bases between them. The CDR3 nucleotides read TGTGCCAGCAGCTTAAGGGGGGAGACCTCTGGAAACACCATATATTTT. Its protein product is CASSLRGETSGNTIYF.

A note on this clone: Other DNA sequences from this sample encode an identical CDR3 as well. The rearrangement links TRBV30 to TRBJ1-2, with a possible D match to TRBD1 (5 bases). The germline V gene encodes CDR1 GTSNPN and CDR2 SVGIG (reference sequence). The V gene lost 0 bases and the J gene lost 3 bases, with 8 bases spanning the gap. This CDR3 region has 13 residues. CDR3 region: CAWSVQGDYGYTF. CDR3 coding DNA: TGTGCCTGGAGTGTACAAGGGGACTATGGCTACACCTTC.

The chain employs TRBV12-5 and TRBJ2-3; D remains unclear. There are 12 residues in the CDR3. Trimming removed 4 bases from V and 7 bases from J, with 9 bases in between. Germline CDR1 is LGHNT and CDR2 is FRNRAP. The CDR3 reads CASGSEGNTQYF. The CDR3 coding sequence is TGTGCTAGTGGTTCTGAAGGAAATACGCAGTATTTT.

J is TRBJ1-5 and V is TRBV29-1, with a weak D call TRBD1 (6 bases). Germline-derived CDR1 and CDR2 are SQVTM and ANQGSEA. This CDR3 contains 12 residues. V dropped 0 bases and J dropped 7 bases, with 7 bases sitting between them. In nucleotides, the CDR3 is TGCAGCGTTGAAGACGGGGGCCAGCCCCAGCATTTT. This encodes CSVEDGGQPQHF.

The chain is built from TRBV10-3 and TRBJ2-4, with TRBD1 matching 7 bases. The CDR3 is made up of 15 amino acids. The germline CDR1 and CDR2 sequences are ENHRY and SYGVKD. V shed 3 bases and J 8 bases; nucleotides not matched to a gene: 10. The CDR3 protein is CAISDPYRGRDIQYF. The CDR3 DNA follows: TGTGCCATCAGTGATCCCTACAGGGGTAGGGACATTCAGTACTTC.

This clone was counted only a few times. The CDR3 DNA is TGTGCCAGCAGTTACTCGACAGGGGGGGGTGGCACTGAAGCTTTCTTT. It encodes CASSYSTGGGGTEAFF. The chain uses TRBV6-5 and TRBJ1-1; 9 positions agree with TRBD1. The length of the CDR3 is 16 residues. Losses at the gene ends were 0 bases for V and 4 bases for J; bases not matched to a gene: 6. The germline gives CDR1 MNHEY, CDR2 SVGAGI.

The chain combines TRBV30 with TRBJ1-1; the D is unclear. Trimming removed 0 bases from V and 6 bases from J, with 11 bases in between. This CDR3 is 13 amino acids long. CDR1 is GTSNPN, CDR2 SVGIG, per germline (reference sequence). CDR3 sequence reads: CAWSVGGIPEAFF. The CDR3 DNA follows: TGTGCCTGGAGTGTTGGCGGAATACCTGAAGCTTTCTTT.

V gene TRBV11-2 combines with J gene TRBJ1-1; D might be TRBD1 (6 bases). V gave up 0 bases and J gave up 1 base, with 15 bases separating them. CDR3 length equals 17 residues. Germline CDR1 SGHAT, CDR2 FQNNGV. The CDR3 region is CASSLEGTGPSNTEAFF. CDR3 coding DNA: TGTGCCAGCAGCTTAGAGGGAACAGGGCCCTCGAACACTGAAGCTTTCTTT.